These T cell receptor beta chains were read from a single sample in a study of cytomegalovirus exposure and HLA in healthy donors. Profiled with immunoSEQ multiplex PCR; TCRdb holds only in-frame clones, not every one. The data contain some 140,000 clones, more than 75% of them seen just once; the ten biggest clones take up roughly 13%. Sequencing input: PBMCs. Receptors originate from a young man in good health and CMV-seropositive. Both conserved end residues are part of each CDR3. A D gene is named only where the DNA matches it firmly. Clone size, where shown, is once, few, many, or a class for clones that have expanded.

>TRBV7-2|.|.|TRBJ2-6
TGTGCCAGCAGCTTAGTTGGCGGCGTCTCTGGGGCCAACGTCCTGACTTTC
CASSLVGGVSGANVLTF
>TRBV5-4|few|.|TRBJ1-6
TGTGCCAGCAGCTTGGACCAAGGGAGTTCACCCCTCCACTTT
CASSLDQGSSPLHF
>TRBV7-2|once|TRBD2|TRBJ2-7
TGTGCCAGCAGCTTAGCAGGGACTAGCTACGAGCAGTACTTC
CASSLAGTSYEQYF
>TRBV21-1|.|.|TRBJ2-1
TGTGCCAGCAGGGGGAAAAAGGACAGGGGGCAGGACAATGAGCAGTTCTTC
CASRGKKDRGQDNEQFF
>TRBV21-1|.|.|TRBJ2-3
TGTGCCAGCAGCAAGGGCCTGGAGGCAGATACGCAGTATTTT
CASSKGLEADTQYF
>TRBV6-1|.|.|TRBJ1-5
TGTGCCAGCAGTGAAGTAGCCAATCAGCCCCAGCATTTT
CASSEVANQPQHF
>TRBV28|.|TRBD2|TRBJ2-7
TGTGCCAGCAGAGGACAGACTAGCGGGGATTATTACGAGCAGTACTTC
CASRGQTSGDYYEQYF
>TRBV20-1|.|.|TRBJ2-3
TGCAGTGGGGCCCTTTCAGATACGCAGTATTTT
CSGALSDTQYF
>TRBV11-2|.|.|TRBJ2-2
TGTGCCAGCAGCTTAGTGCCACGAGGGAACACCGGGGAGCTGTTTTTT
CASSLVPRGNTGELFF
>TRBV28|few|.|TRBJ2-1
TGTGCCAGCAGTTTAGGAGAGGAGCAGTTCTTC
CASSLGEEQFF
>TRBV19|.|.|TRBJ2-2
TGTGCCAGTAGTACGGGCGGGACCGGGGAGCTGTTTTTT
CASSTGGTGELFF
>TRBV28|.|TRBD2|TRBJ2-7
TGTGCCAGCAGTTTATTAGGGACTAGCGGGAGGGCGAACGAGCAGTACTTC
CASSLLGTSGRANEQYF
>TRBV25-1|few|.|TRBJ2-1
TGTGCCAGCAGTGTCGTTAATGAGCAGTTCTTC
CASSVVNEQFF
>TRBV14|.|.|TRBJ2-3
TGTGCCAGCAGCCAGGGGGACTTTAATACGCAGTATTTT
CASSQGDFNTQYF